These 5 T cell receptor beta chains share one sample of origin, sequenced in a study of PD-L1 blockade in urothelial cancer. TCRdb keeps only in-frame clones here, not all; method: immunoSEQ multiplex PCR. Of about 120,000 clones in the sample, roughly 89% were seen once. Noted time point: peripheral blood 6 weeks after treatment start. The source was PBMCs, collected around atezolizumab (anti-PD-L1) treatment. The receptor set was obtained from a man in his 60s with urothelial cancer.

The chain links TRBV4-2 to TRBJ2-7; a weak D match, TRBD1 (5 bases). The germline CDR1 and CDR2 sequences are LGHNA and YNFKEQ. This CDR3 comprises 12 residues. The V end was cut by 3 bases, the J end by 6 bases, with 9 bases between. DNA for the CDR3: TGTGCCAGCAGCCATGGGGCCGGCGAGCAGTACTTC. Its translation is CASSHGAGEQYF.

This chain links TRBV2 with TRBJ2-1; 10 bases are shared with TRBD2. Per the germline V gene, CDR1 is SNHLY and CDR2 is FYNNEI. The length of the CDR3 is 15 residues. Unmatched junction bases numbered 6, after V lost 8 bases and J lost 2 bases. The CDR3 protein is CASGNSGGTYNEQFF. CDR3 bases: TGTGCCAGCGGTAATAGCGGGGGGACCTACAATGAGCAGTTCTTC.

This chain joins TRBV14 and TRBJ2-1; TRBD2 matches at 7 bases. The CDR3 has 18 amino acids. The V segment lost 2 bases and the J segment 5 bases; nucleotides outside the gene matches: 15. Germline V gives CDR1 SGHDN, CDR2 FVKESK. The CDR3 DNA reads as TGTGCCAGCAGCCAACGAGGGAGGGAGTTTTTCTATGACAATGAGCAGTTCTTC. Its protein is CASSQRGREFFYDNEQFF.

The chain uses TRBV5-1 and TRBJ2-7; a possible D gene is TRBD2 (5 bases). CDR1 is SGHRS, CDR2 YFSETQ, per germline. CDR3 length: 15 amino acids. The V gene lost 0 bases and the J gene lost 2 bases, with 12 bases spanning the gap. The CDR3 loop reads CASSLDEGPTYEQYF. DNA for the CDR3: TGCGCCAGCAGCTTGGACGAGGGTCCCACCTACGAGCAGTACTTC.

This clone was counted between two and nine times. The V call is TRBV21-1, the J call TRBJ1-1. TRBV21-1 is designated a pseudogene. CDR3 length: 15 amino acids. CDR3 in amino acids: CASSKARLVNTEAFF. The CDR3 coding sequence is TGTGCCAGCAGCAAAGCGCGGCTTGTCAACACTGAAGCTTTCTTT.